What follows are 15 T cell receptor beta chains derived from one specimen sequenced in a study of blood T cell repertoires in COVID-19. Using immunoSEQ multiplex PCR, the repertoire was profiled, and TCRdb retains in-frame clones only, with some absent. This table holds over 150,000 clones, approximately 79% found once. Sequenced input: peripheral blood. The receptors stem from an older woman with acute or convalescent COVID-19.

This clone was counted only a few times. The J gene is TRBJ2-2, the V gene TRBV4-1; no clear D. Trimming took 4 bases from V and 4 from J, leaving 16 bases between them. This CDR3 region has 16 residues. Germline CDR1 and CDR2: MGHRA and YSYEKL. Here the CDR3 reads CASSPIQVQGTGELFF. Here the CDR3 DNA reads TGCGCCAGCAGCCCGATTCAGGTTCAAGGCACCGGGGAGCTGTTTTTT.

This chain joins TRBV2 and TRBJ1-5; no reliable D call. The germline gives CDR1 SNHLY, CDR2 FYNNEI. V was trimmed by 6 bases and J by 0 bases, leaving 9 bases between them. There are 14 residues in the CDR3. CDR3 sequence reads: CASRAGNSNQPQHF. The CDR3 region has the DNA TGTGCCAGCAGGGCGGGGAATAGCAATCAGCCCCAGCATTTT.

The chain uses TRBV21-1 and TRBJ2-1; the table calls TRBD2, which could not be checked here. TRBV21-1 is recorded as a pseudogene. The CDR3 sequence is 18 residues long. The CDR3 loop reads CASSKEKVGLAANNEQFF. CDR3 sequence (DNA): TGTGCCAGCAGCAAAGAGAAGGTAGGGCTAGCGGCGAACAATGAGCAGTTCTTC.

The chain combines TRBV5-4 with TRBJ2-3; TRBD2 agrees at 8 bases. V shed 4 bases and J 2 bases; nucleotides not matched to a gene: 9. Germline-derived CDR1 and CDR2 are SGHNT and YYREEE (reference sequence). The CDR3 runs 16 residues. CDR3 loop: CASSPAGTRVTDTQYF. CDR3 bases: TGTGCCAGCAGCCCGGCCGGGACTAGGGTCACAGATACGCAGTATTTT.

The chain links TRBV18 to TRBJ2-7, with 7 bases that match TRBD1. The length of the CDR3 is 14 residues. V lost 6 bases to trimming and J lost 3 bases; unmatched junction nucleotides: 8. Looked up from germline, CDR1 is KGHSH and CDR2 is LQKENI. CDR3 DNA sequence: TGTGCCAGCTCGACCGGGACAGCATACTACGAGCAGTACTTC. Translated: CASSTGTAYYEQYF.

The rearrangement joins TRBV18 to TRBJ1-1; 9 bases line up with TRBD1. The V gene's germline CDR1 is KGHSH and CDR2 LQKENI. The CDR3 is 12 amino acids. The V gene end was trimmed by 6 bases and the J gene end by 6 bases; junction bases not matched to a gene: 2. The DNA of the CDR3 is TGTGCCAGCTCGGGACAGGGATCTGAAGCTTTCTTT. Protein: CASSGQGSEAFF.

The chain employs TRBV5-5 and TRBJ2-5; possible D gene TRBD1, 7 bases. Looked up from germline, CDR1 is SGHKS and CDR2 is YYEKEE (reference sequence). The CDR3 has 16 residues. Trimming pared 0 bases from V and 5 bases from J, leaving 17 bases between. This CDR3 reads CASSLEPLRGRETQYF. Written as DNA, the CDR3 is TGTGCCAGCAGCTTGGAACCCCTCAGGGGGAGGGAGACCCAGTACTTC.

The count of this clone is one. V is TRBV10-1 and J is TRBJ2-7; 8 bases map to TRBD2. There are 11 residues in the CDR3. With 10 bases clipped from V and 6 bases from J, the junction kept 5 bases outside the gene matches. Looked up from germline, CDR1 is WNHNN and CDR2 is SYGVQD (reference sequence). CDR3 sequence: CAIPGGGEQYF. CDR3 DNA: TGCGCCATACCGGGGGGGGGCGAGCAGTACTTC.

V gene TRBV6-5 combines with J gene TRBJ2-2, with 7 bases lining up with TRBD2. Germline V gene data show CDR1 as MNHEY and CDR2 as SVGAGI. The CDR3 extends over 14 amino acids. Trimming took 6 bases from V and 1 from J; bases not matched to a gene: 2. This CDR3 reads CASRSSGNTGELFF. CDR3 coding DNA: TGTGCCAGCAGATCTAGCGGGAACACCGGGGAGCTGTTTTTT.

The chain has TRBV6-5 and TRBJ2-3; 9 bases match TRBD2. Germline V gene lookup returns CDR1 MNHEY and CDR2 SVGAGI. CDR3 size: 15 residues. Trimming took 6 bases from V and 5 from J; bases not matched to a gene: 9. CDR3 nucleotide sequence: TGTGCCAGCAGCAGTAGCGGGAGAAGGGGAGATACGCAGTATTTT. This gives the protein CASSSSGRRGDTQYF.

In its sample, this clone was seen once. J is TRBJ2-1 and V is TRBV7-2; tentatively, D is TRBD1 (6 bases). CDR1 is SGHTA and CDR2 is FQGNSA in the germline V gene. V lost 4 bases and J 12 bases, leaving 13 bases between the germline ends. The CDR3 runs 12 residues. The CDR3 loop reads CASSSDRLGQFF. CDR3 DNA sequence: TGTGCCAGCAGCTCCGACAGGTTAGGGCAGTTCTTC.

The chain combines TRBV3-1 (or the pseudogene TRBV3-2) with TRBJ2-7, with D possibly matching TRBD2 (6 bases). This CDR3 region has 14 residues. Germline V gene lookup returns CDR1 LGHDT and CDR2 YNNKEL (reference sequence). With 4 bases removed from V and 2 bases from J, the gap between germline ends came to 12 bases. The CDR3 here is CASSPPWGAYEQYF. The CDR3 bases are TGTGCCAGCAGCCCCCCATGGGGGGCCTACGAGCAGTACTTC.

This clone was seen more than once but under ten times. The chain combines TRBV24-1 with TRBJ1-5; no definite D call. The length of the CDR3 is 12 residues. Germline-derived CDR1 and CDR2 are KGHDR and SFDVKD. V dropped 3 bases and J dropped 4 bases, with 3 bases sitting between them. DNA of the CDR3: TGTGCCACCAGTGATGAGAATCAGCCCCAGCATTTT. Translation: CATSDENQPQHF.

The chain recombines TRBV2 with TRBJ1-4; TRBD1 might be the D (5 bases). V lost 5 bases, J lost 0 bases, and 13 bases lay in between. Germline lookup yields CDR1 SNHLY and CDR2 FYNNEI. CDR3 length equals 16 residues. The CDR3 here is CASSLSRGATNEKLFF. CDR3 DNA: TGTGCCAGCAGTTTAAGTAGGGGTGCAACTAATGAAAAACTGTTTTTT.

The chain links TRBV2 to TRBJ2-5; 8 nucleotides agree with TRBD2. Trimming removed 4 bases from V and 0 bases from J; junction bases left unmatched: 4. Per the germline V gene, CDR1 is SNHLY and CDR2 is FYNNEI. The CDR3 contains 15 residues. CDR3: CASSGASGYQETQYF. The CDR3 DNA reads TGTGCCAGCAGTGGGGCTAGCGGGTACCAAGAGACCCAGTACTTC. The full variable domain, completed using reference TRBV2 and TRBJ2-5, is EPEVTQTPSHQVTQMGQEVILRCVPISNHLYFYWYRQILGQKVEFLVSFYNNEISEKSEIFDDQFSVERPDGSNFTLKIRSTKLEDSAMYFCASSGASGYQETQYFGPGTRLLVL.